This TCR beta chain emerged from a study of beta chain features in type 1 diabetes. Overall study context: Cells sorted and examined across all samples totaled almost 110 million. Overall study findings and caveats: Researchers could not determine here whether HLA type influences TCRB rearrangement. At VDJ recombination sites, type 1 diabetes patients had fewer insertions and more deleted nucleotides. All four CD4+ subsets from Type 1 diabetes patients carried moderately but significantly shorter TCRB CDR3s.

This clone showed up just a few times. What it binds is unknown. This CDR3 is built from 11 residues. Trimming removed 11 bases from V and 4 bases from J; junction bases left unmatched: 4. CDR1 is ENHRY and CDR2 is SYGVKD in the germline V gene. Investigators reverse transcribed all isolated RNA, so they sequenced expressed TCRB transcripts. Produced via immunoSEQ multiplex PCR; TCRdb's table is partial and in-frame only. The sample has 150,000 to 200,000 clones, roughly 63% seen once; the top ten hold 0.08% to 0.095%. One heparinised blood draw, averaging roughly 120 mL, came from each donor. The chain is built from TRBV10-3 and TRBJ2-7; TRBD1 aligns across 8 bases. The sequenced material came from naive CD4+ T cells from blood. The origin of this receptor is a young man with type 1 diabetes. CDR3 sequence (DNA): TGTGCCGCACAGGGGGTGTACGAGCAGTACTTC. It yields the protein CAAQGVYEQYF.